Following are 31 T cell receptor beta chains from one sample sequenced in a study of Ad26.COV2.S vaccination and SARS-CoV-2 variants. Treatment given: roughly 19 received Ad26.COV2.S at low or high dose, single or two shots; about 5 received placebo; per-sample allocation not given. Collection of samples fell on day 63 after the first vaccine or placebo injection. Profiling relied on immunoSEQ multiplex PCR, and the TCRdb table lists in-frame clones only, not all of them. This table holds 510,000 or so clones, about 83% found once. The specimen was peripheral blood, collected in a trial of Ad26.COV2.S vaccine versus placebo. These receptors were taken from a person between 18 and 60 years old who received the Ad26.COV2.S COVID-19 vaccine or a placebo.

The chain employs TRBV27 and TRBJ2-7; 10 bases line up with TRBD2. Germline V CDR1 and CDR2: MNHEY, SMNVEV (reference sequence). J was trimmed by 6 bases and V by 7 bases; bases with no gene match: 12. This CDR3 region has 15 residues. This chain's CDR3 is CASTQVPQRGGEQYF. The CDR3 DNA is TGTGCCAGCACCCAAGTCCCCCAGCGGGGGGGCGAGCAGTACTTC.

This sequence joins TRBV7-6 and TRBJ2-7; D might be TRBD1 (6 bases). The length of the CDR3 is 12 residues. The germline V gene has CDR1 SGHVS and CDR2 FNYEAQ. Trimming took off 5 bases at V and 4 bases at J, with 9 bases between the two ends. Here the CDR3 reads CASSVTGYEQYF. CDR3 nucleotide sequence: TGTGCCAGCAGCGTAACAGGGTACGAGCAGTACTTC.

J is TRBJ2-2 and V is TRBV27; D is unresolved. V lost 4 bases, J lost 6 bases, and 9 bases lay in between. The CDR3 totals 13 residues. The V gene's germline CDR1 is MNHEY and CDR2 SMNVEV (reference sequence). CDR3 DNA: TGTGCCAGCAGTTCCACCCGCTCCGGGGAGCTGTTTTTT. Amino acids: CASSSTRSGELFF.

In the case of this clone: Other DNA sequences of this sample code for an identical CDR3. This CDR3 reads CASSRSGSNQPQHF. The CDR3 nucleotides read TGTGCCAGCAGCCGTTCGGGCAGCAATCAGCCCCAGCATTTT. The rearrangement links TRBV7-9 to TRBJ1-5, with D uncertain. The germline CDR1 and CDR2 sequences are SEHNR and FQNEAQ (reference sequence). The ends were cut back, 5 bases at V and 1 base at J, with 9 bases in the middle. The CDR3 runs 14 residues.

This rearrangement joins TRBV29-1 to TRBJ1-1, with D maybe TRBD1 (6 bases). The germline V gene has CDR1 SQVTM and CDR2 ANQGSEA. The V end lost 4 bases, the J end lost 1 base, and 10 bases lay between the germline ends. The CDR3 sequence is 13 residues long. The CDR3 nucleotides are TGCAGCGTTGCCGGGACAAAGAACACTGAAGCTTTCTTT. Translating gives CSVAGTKNTEAFF. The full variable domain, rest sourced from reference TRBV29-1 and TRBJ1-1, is SAVISQKPSRDICQRGTSLTIQCQVDSQVTMMFWYRQQPGQSLTLIATANQGSEATYESGFVIDKFPISRPNLTFSTLTVSNMSPEDSSIYLCSVAGTKNTEAFFGQGTRLTVV.

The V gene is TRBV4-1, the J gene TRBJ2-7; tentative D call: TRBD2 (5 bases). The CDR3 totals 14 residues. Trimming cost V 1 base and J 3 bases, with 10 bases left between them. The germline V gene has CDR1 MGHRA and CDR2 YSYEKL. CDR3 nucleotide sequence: TGCGCCAGCAGCCAAGTGGGAGTCCTCTACGAGCAGTACTTC. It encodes CASSQVGVLYEQYF.

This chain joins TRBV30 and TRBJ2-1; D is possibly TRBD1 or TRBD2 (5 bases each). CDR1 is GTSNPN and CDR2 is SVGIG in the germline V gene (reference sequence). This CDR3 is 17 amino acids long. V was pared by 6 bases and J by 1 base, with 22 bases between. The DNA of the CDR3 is TGTGCCTGTAATGGGGCTCGGACTGATACTTCCTACAATGAGCAGTTCTTC. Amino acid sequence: CACNGARTDTSYNEQFF.

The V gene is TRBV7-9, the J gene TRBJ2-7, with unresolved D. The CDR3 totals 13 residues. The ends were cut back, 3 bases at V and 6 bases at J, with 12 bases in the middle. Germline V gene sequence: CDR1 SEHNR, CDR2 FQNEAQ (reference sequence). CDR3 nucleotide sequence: TGTGCCAGCAGCTTCTTCATCTTCGGCGAGCAGTACTTC. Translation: CASSFFIFGEQYF.

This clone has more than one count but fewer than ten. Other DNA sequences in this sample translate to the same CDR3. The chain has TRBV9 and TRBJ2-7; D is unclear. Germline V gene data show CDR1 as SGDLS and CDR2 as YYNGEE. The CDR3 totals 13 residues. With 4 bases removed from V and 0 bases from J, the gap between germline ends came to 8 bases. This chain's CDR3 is CASSRDPSYEQYF. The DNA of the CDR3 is TGTGCCAGCAGCCGCGACCCCTCCTACGAGCAGTACTTC.

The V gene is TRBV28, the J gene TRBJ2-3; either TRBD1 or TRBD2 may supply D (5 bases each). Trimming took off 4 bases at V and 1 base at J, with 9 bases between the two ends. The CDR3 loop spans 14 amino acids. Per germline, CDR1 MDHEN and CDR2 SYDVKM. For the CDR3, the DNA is TGTGCCAGCAGTTCGGGACGGCGCACAGATACGCAGTATTTT. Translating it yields CASSSGRRTDTQYF.

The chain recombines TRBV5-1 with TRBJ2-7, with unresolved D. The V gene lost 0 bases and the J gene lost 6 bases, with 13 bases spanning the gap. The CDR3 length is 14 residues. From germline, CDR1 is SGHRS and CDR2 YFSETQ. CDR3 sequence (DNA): TGCGCCAGCAGCTTGGGGTGGACGGTTGGCGAGCAGTACTTC. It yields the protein CASSLGWTVGEQYF. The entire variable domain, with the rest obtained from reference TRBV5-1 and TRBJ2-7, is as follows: KAGVTQTPRYLIKTRGQQVTLSCSPISGHRSVSWYQQTPGQGLQFLFEYFSETQRNKGNFPGRFSGRQFSNSRSEMNVSTLELGDSALYLCASSLGWTVGEQYFGPGTRLTVT.

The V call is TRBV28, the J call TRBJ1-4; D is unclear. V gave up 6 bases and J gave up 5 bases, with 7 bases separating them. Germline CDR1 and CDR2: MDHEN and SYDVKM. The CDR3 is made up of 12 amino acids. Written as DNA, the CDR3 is TGTGCCAGCAGGGTTGGAAATGAAAAACTGTTTTTT. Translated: CASRVGNEKLFF.

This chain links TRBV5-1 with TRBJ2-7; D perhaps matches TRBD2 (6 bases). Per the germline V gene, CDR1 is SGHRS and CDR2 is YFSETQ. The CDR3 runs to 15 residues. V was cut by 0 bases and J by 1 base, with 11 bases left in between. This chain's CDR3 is CASSLVHGGSYEQYF. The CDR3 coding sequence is TGCGCCAGCAGCTTGGTTCACGGGGGTTCCTACGAGCAGTACTTC.

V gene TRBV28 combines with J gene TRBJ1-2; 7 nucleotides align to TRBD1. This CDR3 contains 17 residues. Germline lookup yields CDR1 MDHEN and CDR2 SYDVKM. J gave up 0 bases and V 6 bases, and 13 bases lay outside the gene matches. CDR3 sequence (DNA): TGTGCCAGCAGCGCACAGGGCCCGGGACAGCCTAACTATGGCTACACCTTC. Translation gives CASSAQGPGQPNYGYTF.

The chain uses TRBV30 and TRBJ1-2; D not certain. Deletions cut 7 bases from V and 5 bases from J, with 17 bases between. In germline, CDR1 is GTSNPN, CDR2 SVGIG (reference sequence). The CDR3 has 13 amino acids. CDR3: CASTGTLGYGYTF. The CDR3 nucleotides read TGTGCCTCCACGGGAACCCTCGGATATGGCTACACCTTC.

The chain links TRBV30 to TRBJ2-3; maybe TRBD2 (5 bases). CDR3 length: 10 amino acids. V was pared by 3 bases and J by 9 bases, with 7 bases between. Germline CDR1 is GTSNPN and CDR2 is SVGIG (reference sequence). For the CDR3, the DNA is TGTGCCTGGAGCGCGGGCACGCAGTATTTT. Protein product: CAWSAGTQYF. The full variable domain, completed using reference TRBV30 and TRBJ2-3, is SQTIHQWPATLVQPVGSPLSLECTVEGTSNPNLYWYRQAAGRGLQLLFYSVGIGQISSEVPQNLSASRPQDRQFILSSKKLLLSDSGFYLCAWSAGTQYFGPGTRLTVL.

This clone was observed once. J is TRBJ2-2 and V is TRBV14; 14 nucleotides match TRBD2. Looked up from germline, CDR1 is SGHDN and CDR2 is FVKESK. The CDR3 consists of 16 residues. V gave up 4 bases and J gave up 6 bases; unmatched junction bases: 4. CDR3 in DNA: TGTGCCAGCAGCCCTTTGACTAGCGGGAGGGCCGGGGAGCTGTTTTTT. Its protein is CASSPLTSGRAGELFF. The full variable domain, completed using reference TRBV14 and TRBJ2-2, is EAGVTQFPSHSVIEKGQTVTLRCDPISGHDNLYWYRRVMGKEIKFLLHFVKESKQDESGMPNNRFLAERTGGTYSTLKVQPAELEDSGVYFCASSPLTSGRAGELFFGEGSRLTVL.

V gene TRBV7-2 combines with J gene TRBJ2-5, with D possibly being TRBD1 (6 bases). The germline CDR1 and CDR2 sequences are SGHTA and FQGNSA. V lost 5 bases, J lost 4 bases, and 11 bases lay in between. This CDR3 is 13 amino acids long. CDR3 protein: CASSISRGETQYF. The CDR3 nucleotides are TGTGCCAGCAGCATTAGCAGGGGAGAGACCCAGTACTTC.

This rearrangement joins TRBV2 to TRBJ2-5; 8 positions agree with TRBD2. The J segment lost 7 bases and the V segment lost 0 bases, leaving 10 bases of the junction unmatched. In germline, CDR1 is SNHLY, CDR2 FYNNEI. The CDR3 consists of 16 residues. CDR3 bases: TGTGCCAGCAGTGAAGCTCTGGTTAGCGGGGCAGGGACCCAGTACTTC. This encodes CASSEALVSGAGTQYF.

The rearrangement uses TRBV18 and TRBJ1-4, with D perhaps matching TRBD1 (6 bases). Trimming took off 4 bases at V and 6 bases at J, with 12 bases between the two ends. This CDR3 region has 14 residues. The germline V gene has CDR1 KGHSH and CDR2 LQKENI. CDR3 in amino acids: CASSLQGGDEKLFF. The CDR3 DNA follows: TGTGCCAGCTCACTACAGGGTGGCGATGAAAAACTGTTTTTT.

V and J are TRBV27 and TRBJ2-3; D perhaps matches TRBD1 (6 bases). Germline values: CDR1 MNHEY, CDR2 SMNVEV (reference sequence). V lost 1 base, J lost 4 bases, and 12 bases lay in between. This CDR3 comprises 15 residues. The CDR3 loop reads CASSLFGGSPDTQYF. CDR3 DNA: TGTGCCAGCAGTTTATTTGGGGGCAGTCCAGATACGCAGTATTTT.

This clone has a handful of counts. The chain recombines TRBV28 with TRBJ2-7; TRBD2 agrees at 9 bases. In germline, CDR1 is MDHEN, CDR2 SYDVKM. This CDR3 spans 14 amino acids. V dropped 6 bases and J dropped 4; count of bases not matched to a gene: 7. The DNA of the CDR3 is TGTGCCAGCAGAGAAGCGGGAGGCTCTTACGAGCAGTACTTC. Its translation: CASREAGGSYEQYF.

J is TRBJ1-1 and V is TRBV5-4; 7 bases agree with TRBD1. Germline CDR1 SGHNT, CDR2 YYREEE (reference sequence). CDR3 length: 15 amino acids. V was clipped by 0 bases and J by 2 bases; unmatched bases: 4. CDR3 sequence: CASSLVTGDNTEAFF. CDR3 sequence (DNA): TGTGCCAGCAGCTTGGTTACAGGGGATAACACTGAAGCTTTCTTT.

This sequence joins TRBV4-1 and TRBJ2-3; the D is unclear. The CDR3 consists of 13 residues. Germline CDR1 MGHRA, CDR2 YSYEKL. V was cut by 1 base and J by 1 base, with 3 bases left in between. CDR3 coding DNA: TGCGCCAGCAGCCAAGCGGGCACAGATACGCAGTATTTT. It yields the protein CASSQAGTDTQYF.

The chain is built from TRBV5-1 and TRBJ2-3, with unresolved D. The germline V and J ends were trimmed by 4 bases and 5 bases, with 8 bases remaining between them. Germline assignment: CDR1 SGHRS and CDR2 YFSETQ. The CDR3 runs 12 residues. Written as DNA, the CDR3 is TGCGCCAGCAGCCCCCGCGGAGATACGCAGTATTTT. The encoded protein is CASSPRGDTQYF.

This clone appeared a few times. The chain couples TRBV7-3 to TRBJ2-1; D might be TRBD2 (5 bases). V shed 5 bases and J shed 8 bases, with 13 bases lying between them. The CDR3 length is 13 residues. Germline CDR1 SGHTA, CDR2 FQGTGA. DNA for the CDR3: TGTGCCAGCAGCCCCGGACTCCGCGATGAGCAGTTCTTC. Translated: CASSPGLRDEQFF.

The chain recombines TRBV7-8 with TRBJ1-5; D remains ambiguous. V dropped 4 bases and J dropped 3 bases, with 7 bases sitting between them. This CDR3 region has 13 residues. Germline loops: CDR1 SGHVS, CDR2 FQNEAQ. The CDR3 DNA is TGTGCCAGCAGCTCTGACTTCAATCAGCCCCAGCATTTT. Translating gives CASSSDFNQPQHF.

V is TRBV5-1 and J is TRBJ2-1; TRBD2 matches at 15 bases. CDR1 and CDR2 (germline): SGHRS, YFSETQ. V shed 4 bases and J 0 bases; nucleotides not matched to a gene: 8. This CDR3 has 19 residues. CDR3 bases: TGCGCCAGCAGCCACCTGGGACTAGCGGGAGGCATCTCCTACAATGAGCAGTTCTTC. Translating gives CASSHLGLAGGISYNEQFF.

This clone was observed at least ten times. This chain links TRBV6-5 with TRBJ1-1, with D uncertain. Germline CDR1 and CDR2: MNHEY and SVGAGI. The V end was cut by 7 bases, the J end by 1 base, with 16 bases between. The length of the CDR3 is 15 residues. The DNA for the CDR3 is TGTGCCAGCATCAGACCGGGAGAAGCGAACACTGAAGCTTTCTTT. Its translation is CASIRPGEANTEAFF.

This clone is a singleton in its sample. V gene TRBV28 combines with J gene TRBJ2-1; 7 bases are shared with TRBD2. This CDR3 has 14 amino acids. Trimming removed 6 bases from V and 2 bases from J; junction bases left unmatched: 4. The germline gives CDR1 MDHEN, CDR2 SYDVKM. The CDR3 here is CASSSGTTYNEQFF. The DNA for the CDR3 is TGTGCCAGCAGCTCCGGGACTACCTACAATGAGCAGTTCTTC.

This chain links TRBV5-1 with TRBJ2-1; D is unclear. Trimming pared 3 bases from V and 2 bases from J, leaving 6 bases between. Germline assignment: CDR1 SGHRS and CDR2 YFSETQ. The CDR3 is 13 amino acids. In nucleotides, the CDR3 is TGCGCCAGCAGCTCGGTCCCCTACAATGAGCAGTTCTTC. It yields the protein CASSSVPYNEQFF.